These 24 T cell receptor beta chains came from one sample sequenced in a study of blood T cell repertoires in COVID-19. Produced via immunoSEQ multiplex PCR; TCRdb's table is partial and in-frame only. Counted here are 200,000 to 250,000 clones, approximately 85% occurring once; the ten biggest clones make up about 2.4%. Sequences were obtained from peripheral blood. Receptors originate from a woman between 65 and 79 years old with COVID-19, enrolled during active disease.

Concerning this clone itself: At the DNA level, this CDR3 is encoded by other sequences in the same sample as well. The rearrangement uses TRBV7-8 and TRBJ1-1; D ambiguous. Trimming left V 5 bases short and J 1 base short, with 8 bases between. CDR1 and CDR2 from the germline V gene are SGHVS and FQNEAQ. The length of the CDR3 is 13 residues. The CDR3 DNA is TGTGCCAGCAGCCTAGGGCAGAACACTGAAGCTTTCTTT. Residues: CASSLGQNTEAFF.

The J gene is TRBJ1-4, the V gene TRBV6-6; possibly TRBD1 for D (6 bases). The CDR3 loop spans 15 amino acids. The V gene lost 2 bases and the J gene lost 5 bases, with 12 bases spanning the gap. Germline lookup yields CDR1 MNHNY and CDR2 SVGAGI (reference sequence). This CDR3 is CASSYGQGSNEKLFF. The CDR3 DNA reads TGTGCCAGCAGTTACGGGCAGGGGAGCAATGAAAAACTGTTTTTT.

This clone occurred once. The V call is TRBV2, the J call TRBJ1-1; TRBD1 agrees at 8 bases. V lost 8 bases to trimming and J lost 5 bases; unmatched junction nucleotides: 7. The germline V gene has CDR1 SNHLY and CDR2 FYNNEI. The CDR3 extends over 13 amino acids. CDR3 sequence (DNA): TGTGCCAGCGCGGACAGGGTTCGTACTGAAGCTTTCTTT. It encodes CASADRVRTEAFF. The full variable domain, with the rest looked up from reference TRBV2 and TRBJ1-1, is EPEVTQTPSHQVTQMGQEVILRCVPISNHLYFYWYRQILGQKVEFLVSFYNNEISEKSEIFDDQFSVERPDGSNFTLKIRSTKLEDSAMYFCASADRVRTEAFFGQGTRLTVV.

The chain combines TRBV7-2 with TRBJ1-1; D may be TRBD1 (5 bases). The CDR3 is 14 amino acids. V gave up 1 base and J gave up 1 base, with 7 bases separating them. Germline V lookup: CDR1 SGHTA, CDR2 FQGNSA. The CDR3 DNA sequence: TGTGCCAGCAGCTTAGAGGACACGAACACTGAAGCTTTCTTT. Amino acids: CASSLEDTNTEAFF.

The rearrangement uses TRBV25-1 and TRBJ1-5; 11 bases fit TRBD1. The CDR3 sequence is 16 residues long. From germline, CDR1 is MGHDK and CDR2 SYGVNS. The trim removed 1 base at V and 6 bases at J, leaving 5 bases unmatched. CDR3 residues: CASSESGQGAFQPQHF. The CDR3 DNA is TGTGCCAGCAGTGAATCCGGACAGGGGGCTTTTCAGCCCCAGCATTTT.

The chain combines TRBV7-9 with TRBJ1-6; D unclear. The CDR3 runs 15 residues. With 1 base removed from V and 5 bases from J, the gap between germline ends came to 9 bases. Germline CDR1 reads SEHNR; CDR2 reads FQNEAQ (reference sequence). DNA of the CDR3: TGTGCCAGCAGCTTAGATGGCAGTGATAATTCACCCCTCCACTTT. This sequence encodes CASSLDGSDNSPLHF.

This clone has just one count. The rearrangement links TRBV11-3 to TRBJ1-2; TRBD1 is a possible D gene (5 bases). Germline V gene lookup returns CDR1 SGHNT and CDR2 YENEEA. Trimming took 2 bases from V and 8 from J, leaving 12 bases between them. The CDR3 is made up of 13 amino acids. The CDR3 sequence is CASSLIGGGGYTF. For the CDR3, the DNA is TGTGCCAGCAGCTTAATCGGGGGAGGCGGCTACACCTTC.

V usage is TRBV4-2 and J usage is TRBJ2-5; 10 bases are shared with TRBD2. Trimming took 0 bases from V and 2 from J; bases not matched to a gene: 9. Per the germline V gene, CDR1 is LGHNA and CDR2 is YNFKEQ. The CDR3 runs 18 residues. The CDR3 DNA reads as TGTGCCAGCAGCCAAGATTCTCGTCTAGCGGGGGTGCAAGAGACCCAGTACTTC. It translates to CASSQDSRLAGVQETQYF.

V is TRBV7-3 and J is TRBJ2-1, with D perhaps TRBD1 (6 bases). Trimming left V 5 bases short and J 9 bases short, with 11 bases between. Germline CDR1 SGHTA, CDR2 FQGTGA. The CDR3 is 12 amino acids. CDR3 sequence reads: CASSQQGTEQFF. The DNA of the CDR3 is TGTGCCAGCAGCCAACAGGGTACTGAGCAGTTCTTC.

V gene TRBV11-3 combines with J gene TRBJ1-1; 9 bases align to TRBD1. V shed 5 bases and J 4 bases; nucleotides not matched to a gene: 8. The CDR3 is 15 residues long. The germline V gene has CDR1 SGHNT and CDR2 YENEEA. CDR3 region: CASSPSGTGSTEAFF. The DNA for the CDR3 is TGTGCCAGCAGCCCCTCCGGGACAGGGTCCACTGAAGCTTTCTTT.

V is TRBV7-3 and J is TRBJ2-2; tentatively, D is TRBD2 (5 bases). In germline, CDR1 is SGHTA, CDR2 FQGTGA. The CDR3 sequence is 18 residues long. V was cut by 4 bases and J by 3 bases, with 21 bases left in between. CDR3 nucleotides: TGTGCCAGCAGCTCAGGAGGACGGACCTATGGGGACACCGGGGAGCTGTTTTTT. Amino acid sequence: CASSSGGRTYGDTGELFF.

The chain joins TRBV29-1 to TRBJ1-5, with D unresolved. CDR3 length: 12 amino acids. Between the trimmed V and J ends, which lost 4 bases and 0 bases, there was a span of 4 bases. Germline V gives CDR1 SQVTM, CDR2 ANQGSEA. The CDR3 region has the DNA TGCAGCGTTGGCGGTAGCAATCAGCCCCAGCATTTT. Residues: CSVGGSNQPQHF.

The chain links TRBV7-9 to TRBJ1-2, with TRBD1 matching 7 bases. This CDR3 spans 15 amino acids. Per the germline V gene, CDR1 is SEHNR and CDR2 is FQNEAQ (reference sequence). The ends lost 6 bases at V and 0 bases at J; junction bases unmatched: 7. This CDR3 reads CASRAWDSPNYGYTF. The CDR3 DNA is TGTGCCAGCAGGGCCTGGGACAGCCCTAACTATGGCTACACCTTC.

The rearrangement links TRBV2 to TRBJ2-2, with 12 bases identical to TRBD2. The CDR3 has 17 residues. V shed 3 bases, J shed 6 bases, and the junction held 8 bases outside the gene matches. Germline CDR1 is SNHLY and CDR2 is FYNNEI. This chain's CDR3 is CASSDRRLAGDSGELFF. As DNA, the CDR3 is TGTGCCAGCAGTGACCGTCGACTAGCGGGAGACTCCGGGGAGCTGTTTTTT.

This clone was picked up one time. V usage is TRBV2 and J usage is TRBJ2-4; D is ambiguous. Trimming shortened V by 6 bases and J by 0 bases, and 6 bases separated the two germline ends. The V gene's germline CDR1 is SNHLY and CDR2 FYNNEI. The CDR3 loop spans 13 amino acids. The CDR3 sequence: CASRSRAKNIQYF. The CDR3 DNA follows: TGTGCCAGCAGGTCCCGAGCCAAAAACATTCAGTACTTC.

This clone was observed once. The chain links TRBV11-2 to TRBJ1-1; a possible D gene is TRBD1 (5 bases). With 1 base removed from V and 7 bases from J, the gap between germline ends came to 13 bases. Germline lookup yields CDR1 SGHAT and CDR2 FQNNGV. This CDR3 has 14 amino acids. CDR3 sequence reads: CASSLVGRVGEAFF. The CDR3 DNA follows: TGTGCCAGCAGCTTAGTAGGCAGGGTGGGTGAAGCTTTCTTT.

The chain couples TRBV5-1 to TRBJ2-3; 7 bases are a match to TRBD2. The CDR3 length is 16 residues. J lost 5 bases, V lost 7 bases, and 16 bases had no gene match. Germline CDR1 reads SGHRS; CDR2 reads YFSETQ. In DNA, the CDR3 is TGCGCCAGCCACACCGCCTACGGGAGGTTTATAGATACGCAGTATTTT. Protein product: CASHTAYGRFIDTQYF.

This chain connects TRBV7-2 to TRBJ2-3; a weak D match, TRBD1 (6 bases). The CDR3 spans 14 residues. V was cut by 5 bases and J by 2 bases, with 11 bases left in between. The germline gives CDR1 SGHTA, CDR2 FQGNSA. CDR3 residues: CASSVTGNTDTQYF. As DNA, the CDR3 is TGTGCCAGCAGCGTGACAGGTAACACAGATACGCAGTATTTT. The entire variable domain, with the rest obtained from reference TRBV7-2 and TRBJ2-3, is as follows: GAGVSQSPSNKVTEKGKDVELRCDPISGHTALYWYRQSLGQGLEFLIYFQGNSAPDKSGLPSDRFSAERTGGSVSTLTIQRTQQEDSAVYLCASSVTGNTDTQYFGPGTRLTVL.

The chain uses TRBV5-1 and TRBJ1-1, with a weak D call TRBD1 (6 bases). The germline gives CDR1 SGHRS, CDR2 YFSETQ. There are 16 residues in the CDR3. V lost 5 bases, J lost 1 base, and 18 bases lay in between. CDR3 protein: CASSRAGASQNTEAFF. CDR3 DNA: TGCGCCAGCAGTCGCGCAGGGGCTTCACAGAACACTGAAGCTTTCTTT.

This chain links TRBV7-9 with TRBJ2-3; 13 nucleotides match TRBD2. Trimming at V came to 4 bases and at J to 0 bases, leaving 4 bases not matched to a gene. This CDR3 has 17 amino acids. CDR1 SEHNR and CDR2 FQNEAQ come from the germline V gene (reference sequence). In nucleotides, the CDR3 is TGTGCCAGCAGCTCCAGGACTAGCGGGAGTAGCACAGATACGCAGTATTTT. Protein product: CASSSRTSGSSTDTQYF.

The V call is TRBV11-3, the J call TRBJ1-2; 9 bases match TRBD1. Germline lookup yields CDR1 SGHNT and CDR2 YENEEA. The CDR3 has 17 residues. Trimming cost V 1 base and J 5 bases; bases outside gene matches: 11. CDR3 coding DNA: TGTGCCAGCAGCTTAGCCGGGGGACAGGGTATGGAATATGGCTACACCTTC. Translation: CASSLAGGQGMEYGYTF. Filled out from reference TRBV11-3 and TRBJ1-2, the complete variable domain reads EAGVVQSPRYKIIEKKQPVAFWCNPISGHNTLYWYLQNLGQGPELLIRYENEEAVDDSQLPKDRFSAERLKGVDSTLKIQPAELGDSAVYLCASSLAGGQGMEYGYTFGSGTRLTVV.

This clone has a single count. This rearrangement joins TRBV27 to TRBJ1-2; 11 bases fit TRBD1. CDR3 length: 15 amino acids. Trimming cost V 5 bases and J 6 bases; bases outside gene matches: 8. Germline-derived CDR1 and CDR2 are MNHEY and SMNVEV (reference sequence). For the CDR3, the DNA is TGTGCCAGCAGTGCACGATTGGGACAGGGGGATGGCTACACCTTC. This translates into CASSARLGQGDGYTF.

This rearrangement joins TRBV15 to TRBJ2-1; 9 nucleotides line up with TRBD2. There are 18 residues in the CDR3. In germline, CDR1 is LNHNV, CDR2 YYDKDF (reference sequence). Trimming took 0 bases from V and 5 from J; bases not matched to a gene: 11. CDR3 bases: TGTGCCACCAGCAGAGATCTTTGGCGGGAGGGCCTCCACAATGAGCAGTTCTTC. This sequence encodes CATSRDLWREGLHNEQFF.

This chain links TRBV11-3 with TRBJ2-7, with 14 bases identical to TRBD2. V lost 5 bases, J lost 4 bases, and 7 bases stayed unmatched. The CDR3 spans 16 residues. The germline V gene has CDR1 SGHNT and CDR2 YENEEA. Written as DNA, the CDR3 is TGTGCCAGCAGCCCTCGACTAGCGGGGGGGCCTTACGAGCAGTACTTC. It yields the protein CASSPRLAGGPYEQYF.